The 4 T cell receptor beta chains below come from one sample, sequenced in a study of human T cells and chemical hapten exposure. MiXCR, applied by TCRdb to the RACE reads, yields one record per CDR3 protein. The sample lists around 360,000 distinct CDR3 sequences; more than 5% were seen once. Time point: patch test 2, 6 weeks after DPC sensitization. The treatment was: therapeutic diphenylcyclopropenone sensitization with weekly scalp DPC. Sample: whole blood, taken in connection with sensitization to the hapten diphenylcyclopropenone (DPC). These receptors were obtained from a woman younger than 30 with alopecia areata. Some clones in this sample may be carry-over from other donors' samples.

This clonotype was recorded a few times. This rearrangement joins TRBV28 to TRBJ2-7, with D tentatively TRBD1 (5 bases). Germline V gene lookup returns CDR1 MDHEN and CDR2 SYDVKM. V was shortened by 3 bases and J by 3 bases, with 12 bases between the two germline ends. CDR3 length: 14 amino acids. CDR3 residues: CASSFFQGGYEQYF. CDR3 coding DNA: TGTGCCAGCAGTTTTTTCCAGGGCGGCTACGAGCAGTACTTC.

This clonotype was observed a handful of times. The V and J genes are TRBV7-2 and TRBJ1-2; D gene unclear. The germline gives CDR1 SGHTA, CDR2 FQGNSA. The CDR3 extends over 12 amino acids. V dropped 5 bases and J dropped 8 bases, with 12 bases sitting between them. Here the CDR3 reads CASSPRLRGYTF. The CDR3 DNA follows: TGTGCCAGCAGCCCCCGACTCCGCGGCTACACCTTC.

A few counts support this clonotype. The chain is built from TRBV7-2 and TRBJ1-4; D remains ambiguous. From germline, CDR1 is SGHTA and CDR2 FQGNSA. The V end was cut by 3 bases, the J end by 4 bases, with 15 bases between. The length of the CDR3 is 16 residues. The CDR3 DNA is TGTGCCAGCAGCTTCAATCCCCCCACGATTAATGAAAAACTGTTTTTT. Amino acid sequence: CASSFNPPTINEKLFF. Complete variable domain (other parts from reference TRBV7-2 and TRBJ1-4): GAGVSQSPSNKVTEKGKDVELRCDPISGHTALYWYRQSLGQGLEFLIYFQGNSAPDKSGLPSDRFSAERTGGSVSTLTIQRTQQEDSAVYLCASSFNPPTINEKLFFGSGTQLSVL.

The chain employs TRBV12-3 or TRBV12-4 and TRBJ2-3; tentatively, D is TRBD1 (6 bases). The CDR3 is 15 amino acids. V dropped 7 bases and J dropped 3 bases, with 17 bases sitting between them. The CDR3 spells CASTPTGMETDTQYF. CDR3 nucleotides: TGTGCCAGCACCCCCACAGGGATGGAAACAGATACGCAGTATTTT.